Described below is a single T cell receptor beta chain sequence and its context. Its antigen is as yet unknown. The sample is drawn from a study of metastatic and nonmetastatic thyroid tumors. For the study at large: Thyroid patients, malignant and benign, had repertoires compared across blood and tumor or nodule tissue.

CDR1 and CDR2 from the germline V gene are SGDLS and YYNGEE. The CDR3 sequence is 16 residues long. V lost 3 bases, J lost 5 bases, and 18 bases lay in between. Overall study findings and caveats: Relative to benign nodules, malignant thyroid tumors were reportedly characterized by significantly elevated TCR beta diversity in blood and tumor.

Until they underwent thyroid surgery, no patient had received any treatment. TCRdb re-called the PCR reads via MiXCR. This sample has roughly 11,000 clones, with around 25% found just once. This chain uses TRBV9 with TRBJ2-1; possibly TRBD1 for D (6 bases). The sequencing sample was made of adjacent normal tissue. The TCR sequence derives from a male donor with papillary thyroid cancer or a benign thyroid nodule (not recorded which). Some clones in this sample may be carry-over from other donors' samples. The CDR3 DNA reads as TGTGCCAGCAGCGACAGGACAGCCAAAAACCACAATGAGCAGTTCTTC. Amino acids: CASSDRTAKNHNEQFF.